A selection of T cell receptor beta chains follows, all from one sample in a study of blood T cells in healthy people across ages. TCRdb used MiXCR to reprocess the 5' RACE reads, holding one entry per CDR3 protein. The repertoire has about 680,000 distinct CDR3 sequences, approximately 49% of them found once; the top ten carry 25% to 35%. Sequencing was done on a sample of blood. The source of these receptors is a woman aged 55-75 years in good health. The CDR3 runs from the conserved cysteine through the conserved F or W. The D gene is left open where the match is weak. The size field is filled for only some rows; it gives once, few, many or a size class.

V gene	D gene	clone size	J gene	CDR3 protein	CDR3 DNA
TRBV29-1	TRBD2	.	TRBJ2-5	CSACGTIPWNEQYF	TGCAGCGCATGCGGGACTATACCGTGGAATGAGCAGTACTTC
TRBV25-1	TRBD2	.	TRBJ2-3	CASSDGFGSSGLGPDTQYF	TGTGCCAGCAGTGACGGGTTCGGGTCTAGCGGTCTCGGGCCAGATACGCAGTATTTT
TRBV4-3	.	.	TRBJ2-3	CASSWDTGTDTQYF	TGCGCCAGCAGCTGGGACACTGGCACAGATACGCAGTATTTT
TRBV30	.	once	TRBJ1-1	CAWSVEGRLNTEAFF	TGTGCCTGGAGTGTAGAAGGAAGATTGAACACTGAAGCTTTCTTT
TRBV7-9	TRBD1	.	TRBJ1-4	CASSPGQGASDEKLFF	TGTGCCAGCAGCCCCGGACAGGGAGCTTCGGATGAAAAACTGTTTTTT
TRBV2	.	.	TRBJ2-3	CASRAEERADTQYF	TGTGCCAGCCGGGCGGAGGAACGCGCAGATACGCAGTATTTT
TRBV20-1	.	.	TRBJ2-1	CSARVRGYSNEQFF	TGCAGTGCTAGAGTTAGGGGGTACTCCAATGAGCAGTTCTTC
TRBV4-2	TRBD1	.	TRBJ2-7	CASSQLFRDRDYEQYF	TGTGCCAGCAGCCAGCTGTTCCGGGACAGGGACTACGAGCAGTACTTC
TRBV29-1	.	.	TRBJ1-1	CSVHGRLMNTEAFF	TGCAGCGTTCATGGCCGCCTCATGAACACTGAAGCTTTCTTT
TRBV20-1	TRBD2	.	TRBJ2-1	CSARDLLGGRLNEQFF	TGCAGTGCTAGAGATCTTTTGGGCGGGAGGCTTAATGAGCAGTTCTTC
TRBV27	.	.	TRBJ2-1	CASSLKAPGGLSYNEQFF	TGTGCCAGCAGTTTAAAGGCACCGGGTGGGCTCTCCTACAATGAGCAGTTCTTC